The 31 T cell receptor beta chains reported below all come from one sample, sequenced in a study of blood T cells in healthy people across ages. The authors ran a second PCR of 7 to 11 cycles using a sample-barcoded 5' primer and a J-beta primer mix. MiXCR was run by TCRdb on the 5' RACE reads, yielding one entry per CDR3 protein. The sample lists some 1,500,000 distinct CDR3 sequences, about 45% occurring once. The sample taken for sequencing was blood. These receptor sequences come from a woman in her late teens or twenties in good health.

Turning to this clonotype: This may stem from a read error, because a much larger clone lies one nucleotide away. V and J are TRBV20-1 and TRBJ2-3; D gene unclear. Germline V gene lookup returns CDR1 DFQATT and CDR2 SNEGSKA (reference sequence). V lost 1 base to trimming and J lost 5 bases, with 13 bases between them. This CDR3 spans 14 amino acids. CDR3 sequence: CSARARVGVDTQYF. CDR3 bases: TGCAGTGCTAGAGCCCGGGTCGGCGTAGATACGCAGTATTTT.

The CDR3 sequence: CASSQEARRGIDTQYF. DNA for the CDR3: TGCGCCAGCAGCCAAGAGGCGAGGAGGGGTATCGATACGCAGTATTTT. This chain connects TRBV4-1 to TRBJ2-3; a weak D match, TRBD2 (6 bases). Between the trimmed V and J ends, which lost 0 bases and 6 bases, there was a span of 16 bases. This CDR3 spans 16 amino acids. Germline CDR1 is MGHRA and CDR2 is YSYEKL.

This clonotype appeared a few times. The chain carries TRBV29-1 and TRBJ2-5; 9 bases align to TRBD1. Germline V gene sequence: CDR1 SQVTM, CDR2 ANQGSEA. This CDR3 contains 15 residues. J lost 5 bases, V lost 7 bases, and 14 bases had no gene match. CDR3 sequence reads: CSGSGDRESQETQYF. Here the CDR3 DNA reads TGCAGCGGTTCGGGGGACAGGGAATCCCAGGAGACCCAGTACTTC.

In this sample, this clonotype turned up once. The rearrangement links TRBV6-1 to TRBJ2-7; 11 bases map to TRBD2. The J call is in doubt because the DNA end fits TRBJ2-4 better. The CDR3 contains 18 residues. Germline V gene sequence: CDR1 MNHNS, CDR2 SASEGT. The CDR3: CASSEALGLAGTKNIQYF. Written as DNA, the CDR3 is TGTGCCAGCAGTGAAGCTCTAGGACTAGCGGGCACCAAAAACATTCAGTACTTC.

The chain recombines TRBV10-3 with TRBJ1-2; the D is unclear. Deletions cut 3 bases from V and 4 bases from J, with 27 bases between. Germline lookup yields CDR1 ENHRY and CDR2 SYGVKD. There are 19 residues in the CDR3. The CDR3 loop reads CAISEAMGRQRLGIYGYTF. DNA of the CDR3: TGTGCCATCAGTGAAGCAATGGGCAGGCAGCGCCTAGGGATCTATGGCTACACCTTC.

V gene TRBV5-1 combines with J gene TRBJ2-1; no clear D gene. The CDR3 sequence is 12 residues long. The germline V gene encodes CDR1 SGHRS and CDR2 YFSETQ. The V and J ends lost 1 base and 5 bases respectively, with 4 bases between them. The CDR3: CASSLFDNEQFF. The CDR3 DNA is TGCGCCAGCAGCTTGTTCGACAATGAGCAGTTCTTC.

This chain uses TRBV2 with TRBJ2-5, with D tentatively TRBD1 or TRBD2 (6 bases each). V was shortened by 4 bases and J by 4 bases, with 19 bases between the two germline ends. This CDR3 has 16 amino acids. Per germline, CDR1 SNHLY and CDR2 FYNNEI. CDR3 residues: CASSVPATRGAETQYF. CDR3 DNA sequence: TGTGCCAGCAGTGTACCAGCGACTAGGGGGGCAGAGACCCAGTACTTC.

The chain recombines TRBV6-5 with TRBJ2-3, with a possible D match to TRBD1 (6 bases). The V gene lost 2 bases and the J gene lost 2 bases, with 17 bases spanning the gap. The CDR3 covers 17 residues. Germline loops: CDR1 MNHEY, CDR2 SVGAGI. CDR3 nucleotide sequence: TGTGCCAGCAGTTACACCGCTTCCCAGGGGCCCACAGATACGCAGTATTTT. It is translated as CASSYTASQGPTDTQYF.

V gene TRBV20-1 combines with J gene TRBJ2-1; D is uncertain. The CDR3 contains 14 residues. Trimming stripped 5 bases from V and 7 bases from J, with 18 bases between. The germline V gene has CDR1 DFQATT and CDR2 SNEGSKA (reference sequence). Here the CDR3 reads CSAGRAPKLNEQFF. DNA for the CDR3: TGCAGTGCTGGCCGGGCCCCGAAGCTTAATGAGCAGTTCTTC.

The CDR3 DNA is TGTGCCAGCAGTTTTGACAGGCGTTACAATGAGCAGTTCTTC. This sequence encodes CASSFDRRYNEQFF. J is TRBJ2-1 and V is TRBV12-3 or TRBV12-4; TRBD1 is a possible D gene (6 bases). The CDR3 has 14 residues. Trimming shortened V by 3 bases and J by 4 bases, and 10 bases separated the two germline ends.

This clonotype turned up a few times. This chain connects TRBV4-1 to TRBJ2-1; D remains ambiguous. CDR1 and CDR2 (germline): MGHRA, YSYEKL. V was trimmed by 0 bases and J by 0 bases, leaving 9 bases between them. This CDR3 has 16 residues. The CDR3: CASSQDGESSYNEQFF. The CDR3, as DNA: TGCGCCAGCAGCCAAGACGGTGAGAGCTCCTACAATGAGCAGTTCTTC.

This clonotype was observed many times. This chain joins TRBV29-1 and TRBJ2-1, with 7 bases identical to TRBD2. After removal of 4 bases from V and 2 bases from J, the junction contained 5 bases not matched to a gene. Per germline, CDR1 SQVTM and CDR2 ANQGSEA. This CDR3 is 14 amino acids long. The CDR3 reads CSVVGGSPYNEQFF. As DNA, the CDR3 is TGCAGCGTTGTTGGCGGGAGCCCCTACAATGAGCAGTTCTTC.

This clonotype was counted many times. The junction departs from germline at one end; a sequencing error may be responsible. The rearrangement uses TRBV14 and TRBJ2-1; possible D gene TRBD2, 6 bases. This CDR3 contains 14 residues. Germline V gene sequence: CDR1 SGHDN, CDR2 FVKESK. CDR3 loop: CASSQGGPYNEQFF. For the CDR3, the DNA is TGCGCCAGCAGCCAGGGAGGTCCCTACAATGAGCAGTTCTTC.

The V and J genes are TRBV15 and TRBJ2-6; D is possibly TRBD1 (5 bases). Trimming took off 3 bases at V and 6 bases at J, with 15 bases between the two ends. CDR3 length: 16 amino acids. Germline CDR1 reads LNHNV; CDR2 reads YYDKDF (reference sequence). As DNA, the CDR3 is TGTGCCACCAGCAGGAACAGGCTACGATCGGCCAACGTCCTGACTTTC. Translation: CATSRNRLRSANVLTF. The full variable domain, rest sourced from reference TRBV15 and TRBJ2-6, is DAMVIQNPRYQVTQFGKPVTLSCSQTLNHNVMYWYQQKSSQAPKLLFHYYDKDFNNEADTPDNFQSRRPNTSFCFLDIRSPGLGDTAMYLCATSRNRLRSANVLTFGAGSRLTVL.

The V and J genes are TRBV7-2 and TRBJ2-4, with D possibly TRBD1 on 5 matching bases. V was clipped by 0 bases and J by 7 bases, with 13 bases between them. From germline, CDR1 is SGHTA and CDR2 FQGNSA. The CDR3 is 15 residues long. The CDR3 spells CASSLAQGLGNIQYF. The CDR3 coding sequence is TGTGCCAGCAGCTTAGCGCAGGGCCTGGGGAACATTCAGTACTTC.

The chain has TRBV9 and TRBJ2-1; D may be TRBD2 (5 bases). The germline V and J ends were trimmed by 3 bases and 5 bases, with 12 bases remaining between them. The CDR3 has 14 amino acids. Germline values: CDR1 SGDLS, CDR2 YYNGEE. CDR3 region: CASSAPGVDNEQFF. In DNA form, the CDR3 reads TGTGCCAGCAGCGCACCCGGGGTCGACAATGAGCAGTTCTTC.

Note on this clonotype: Mismatch with germline at one junction end may stem from a read error. The V gene is TRBV28, the J gene TRBJ2-7; TRBD2 aligns across 8 bases. This CDR3 has 17 residues. CDR1 and CDR2 (germline): MDHEN, SYDVKM. The chain's CDR3 is CASSPAGTSGEGYGQYF. The CDR3 DNA reads as TGTGCCAGCAGTCCAGCCGGGACTAGTGGAGAGGGATACGGGCAGTACTTC.

Only a few counts were recorded for this clonotype. This rearrangement joins TRBV27 to TRBJ1-2, with 8 bases aligning to TRBD1. The CDR3 length is 15 residues. Germline CDR1 reads MNHEY; CDR2 reads SMNVEV (reference sequence). J was trimmed by 3 bases and V by 3 bases; bases with no gene match: 6. CDR3 sequence: CASSFQGQGHYGYTF. The CDR3 DNA reads TGTGCCAGCAGTTTTCAAGGACAGGGCCACTATGGCTACACCTTC.

In this sample, this clonotype turned up a few times. V and J are TRBV27 and TRBJ1-5; 7 bases line up with TRBD1. Germline V gene sequence: CDR1 MNHEY, CDR2 SMNVEV (reference sequence). This CDR3 has 13 residues. V gave up 6 bases and J gave up 6 bases; unmatched junction bases: 5. The CDR3 region is CASRKTGVQPQHF. CDR3 bases: TGTGCCAGCAGGAAAACAGGGGTTCAGCCCCAGCATTTT.

The rearrangement uses TRBV29-1 and TRBJ1-1; no reliable D call. CDR3 length equals 10 residues. Between the trimmed V and J ends, which lost 8 bases and 1 base, there was a span of 5 bases. Germline V gene sequence: CDR1 SQVTM, CDR2 ANQGSEA. The CDR3 DNA reads TGCAGCTGCCAGAACACTGAAGCTTTCTTT. Translated: CSCQNTEAFF.

This clonotype came up a few times. This chain joins TRBV7-2 and TRBJ1-1; D not certain. This CDR3 comprises 14 residues. CDR1 is SGHTA, CDR2 FQGNSA, per germline. Trimming removed 2 bases from V and 0 bases from J, with 7 bases in between. The CDR3 DNA reads as TGTGCCAGCAGCTTATCTGCTCTGAACACTGAAGCTTTCTTT. This codes for CASSLSALNTEAFF.

This clonotype has only a few counts. This chain uses TRBV6-1 with TRBJ1-2; 9 bases map to TRBD1. There are 15 residues in the CDR3. Trimming cost V 5 bases and J 4 bases; bases outside gene matches: 8. From germline, CDR1 is MNHNS and CDR2 SASEGT. The CDR3 spells CASSQDRGRTYGYTF. CDR3 nucleotides: TGTGCCAGCAGTCAGGACAGGGGACGCACCTATGGCTACACCTTC.

J is TRBJ2-1 and V is TRBV7-2; D gene uncertain. This CDR3 comprises 15 residues. The germline V and J ends were trimmed by 7 bases and 0 bases, with 13 bases remaining between them. Germline-derived CDR1 and CDR2 are SGHTA and FQGNSA. The DNA for the CDR3 is TGTGCCAGCAACCCCTGGGCGAGCTCCTACAATGAGCAGTTCTTC. It yields the protein CASNPWASSYNEQFF.

This clonotype occurred many times. The V gene is TRBV5-1, the J gene TRBJ1-2; 7 nucleotides align to TRBD1. From germline, CDR1 is SGHRS and CDR2 YFSETQ. The CDR3 loop spans 14 amino acids. Trimming took 3 bases from V and 0 from J; bases not matched to a gene: 2. The CDR3 reads CASSSGTANYGYTF. CDR3 nucleotides: TGCGCCAGCAGCTCAGGGACAGCTAACTATGGCTACACCTTC.

This chain connects TRBV29-1 to TRBJ2-1; the match to TRBD1 covers 11 bases. CDR1 and CDR2 (germline): SQVTM, ANQGSEA. J was trimmed by 4 bases and V by 5 bases; bases with no gene match: 10. The CDR3 is made up of 16 amino acids. CDR3 DNA: TGCAGCGTTACCTTACCGGACAGGGGGCCATACAATGAGCAGTTCTTC. Its protein is CSVTLPDRGPYNEQFF.

In this sample, this clonotype turned up a few times. The chain joins TRBV27 to TRBJ2-1, with D perhaps TRBD2 (5 bases). The length of the CDR3 is 16 residues. Looked up from germline, CDR1 is MNHEY and CDR2 is SMNVEV (reference sequence). Trimming pared 3 bases from V and 0 bases from J, leaving 12 bases between. CDR3 sequence reads: CASSFLGSLSYNEQFF. The CDR3 DNA reads as TGTGCCAGCAGTTTTTTGGGGAGCCTCTCCTACAATGAGCAGTTCTTC.

The sample holds one count of this clonotype. This chain joins TRBV19 and TRBJ1-5; unclear D gene. The V gene's germline CDR1 is LNHDA and CDR2 SQIVND (reference sequence). The ends were cut back, 5 bases at V and 7 bases at J, with 12 bases in the middle. The CDR3 totals 13 residues. CDR3 coding DNA: TGTGCCAGTAGTGAACAAGGCTCCCAGCCCCAGCATTTT. This gives the protein CASSEQGSQPQHF.

This rearrangement joins TRBV20-1 to TRBJ2-3, with 8 bases that match TRBD2. Germline lookup yields CDR1 DFQATT and CDR2 SNEGSKA (reference sequence). Losses at the gene ends were 6 bases for V and 3 bases for J; bases not matched to a gene: 11. The CDR3 contains 15 residues. The CDR3 protein is CSAYHHGRVTDTQYF. The CDR3 DNA reads TGCAGTGCCTACCATCACGGGAGGGTTACAGATACGCAGTATTTT.

This clonotype turned up a few times. The chain links TRBV7-9 to TRBJ2-2; TRBD2 might be the D (6 bases). Per germline, CDR1 SEHNR and CDR2 FQNEAQ (reference sequence). Trimming shortened V by 5 bases and J by 4 bases, and 14 bases separated the two germline ends. The CDR3 sequence is 15 residues long. The chain's CDR3 is CASSPDGRGTGELFF. DNA of the CDR3: TGTGCCAGCAGCCCCGACGGGAGAGGCACCGGGGAGCTGTTTTTT.

The V and J genes are TRBV5-1 and TRBJ1-4, with D unclear. The length of the CDR3 is 15 residues. With 4 bases removed from V and 3 bases from J, the gap between germline ends came to 13 bases. The germline gives CDR1 SGHRS, CDR2 YFSETQ. The CDR3 loop is CASSPEEGANEKLFF. CDR3 DNA: TGCGCCAGCAGCCCAGAAGAGGGAGCTAATGAAAAACTGTTTTTT.

This chain connects TRBV29-1 to TRBJ2-7; no clear D gene. The J call may be faulty, since TRBJ2-5 better matches the DNA end. The CDR3 runs 11 residues. The germline V gene encodes CDR1 SQVTM and CDR2 ANQGSEA. The CDR3 nucleotides read TGCAGCGTTGAAGGACCAGAGACCCAGTACTTC. Its translation is CSVEGPETQYF.